The 13 T cell receptor beta chains listed next were all sequenced from one sample in a study of OX40 agonist ivuxolimab in advanced cancers. Repertoires were generated with immunoSEQ multiplex PCR, while TCRdb's copy carries only in-frame clones and drops some. The sample consists of about 94,000 clones, about nine tenths of them appearing once. The sample was CD4+ or CD8+ T cells sorted from blood, taken in a trial of the OX40 agonist ivuxolimab. The receptors shown here come from an adult with an advanced solid tumor such as melanoma, head and neck, liver or kidney cancer.

J is TRBJ1-6 and V is TRBV5-1; a weak D match, TRBD1 (5 bases). V lost 4 bases to trimming and J lost 7 bases, with 12 bases between them. Germline CDR1 is SGHRS and CDR2 is YFSETQ. The CDR3 is made up of 14 amino acids. CDR3 bases: TGCGCCAGCAGCCCCGCAGGGTTGAATTCACCCCTCCACTTT. Protein: CASSPAGLNSPLHF.

This rearrangement joins TRBV10-3 to TRBJ1-2; D is perhaps TRBD1 (5 bases). CDR3 length equals 14 residues. Germline V CDR1 and CDR2: ENHRY, SYGVKD. The ends were cut back, 5 bases at V and 0 bases at J, with 10 bases in the middle. As DNA, the CDR3 is TGTGCCATCAGTACTCAGACAGCTAACTATGGCTACACCTTC. Translated, it gives CAISTQTANYGYTF.

The rearrangement joins TRBV12-5 to TRBJ2-1; D might be TRBD1 (8 bases). The CDR3 loop spans 13 amino acids. V lost 11 bases to trimming and J lost 7 bases, with 18 bases between them. Germline assignment: CDR1 LGHNT and CDR2 FRNRAP. CDR3 region: CAVGRGQANEQFF. CDR3 coding DNA: TGTGCTGTGGGGAGGGGACAGGCGAATGAGCAGTTCTTC.

By share of the sample, this clone is medium-sized. The chain is built from TRBV7-2 and TRBJ1-1; the match to TRBD1 covers 8 bases. V trimming: 5 bases; J trimming: 1 base; junction bases outside the gene matches: 6. The CDR3 is made up of 15 amino acids. Germline CDR1 reads SGHTA; CDR2 reads FQGNSA. Written as DNA, the CDR3 is TGTGCCAGCAGCCTCGACAGGGGCCGGAACACTGAAGCTTTCTTT. Protein product: CASSLDRGRNTEAFF.

The chain uses TRBV11-2 and TRBJ2-2; D call uncertain. Germline CDR1 SGHAT, CDR2 FQNNGV. This CDR3 spans 12 amino acids. V was pared by 5 bases and J by 7 bases, with 8 bases between. The CDR3 here is CASSPDVGELFF. The CDR3 nucleotides are TGTGCCAGCAGCCCGGACGTCGGGGAGCTGTTTTTT.

In this sample, this clone turned up once. The rearrangement links TRBV4-2 to TRBJ2-2, with TRBD2 matching 12 bases. Germline loops: CDR1 LGHNA, CDR2 YNFKEQ. CDR3 length: 17 amino acids. Losses at the gene ends were 4 bases for V and 1 base for J; bases not matched to a gene: 4. CDR3 nucleotide sequence: TGTGCCAGCAGCCGCCGGACTAGCGGGGAGAACACCGGGGAGCTGTTTTTT. Encoded protein: CASSRRTSGENTGELFF.

This clone was seen only once. One end of the junction varies from germline; a read error may be responsible. The chain recombines TRBV6-5 with TRBJ1-6; D perhaps matches TRBD1 (6 bases). From germline, CDR1 is MNHEY and CDR2 SVGAGI. The length of the CDR3 is 13 residues. The CDR3 DNA follows: TGTGCCATCAGTGAGAGGGGGAATTCACCCCTCCACTTT. Its protein product is CAISERGNSPLHF.

This clone was observed a single time. The gene calls are TRBV5-8 and TRBJ2-7; 7 bases agree with TRBD1. The V gene's germline CDR1 is SGHTS and CDR2 YDEGEE. The trim removed 4 bases at V and 5 bases at J, leaving 12 bases unmatched. The CDR3 has 15 residues. The CDR3 spells CASSRTGTAVNEQYF. The CDR3 DNA follows: TGTGCCAGCAGCCGCACCGGGACAGCAGTTAACGAGCAGTACTTC.

The gene calls are TRBV27 and TRBJ2-4; 7 nucleotides align to TRBD1. The germline V gene has CDR1 MNHEY and CDR2 SMNVEV (reference sequence). The CDR3 consists of 15 residues. With V trimmed by 6 bases and J by 0 bases, 5 bases remained unmatched. The chain's CDR3 is CASSGTALAKNIQYF. For the CDR3, the DNA is TGTGCCAGCAGCGGGACAGCCTTAGCCAAAAACATTCAGTACTTC.

V and J are TRBV7-8 and TRBJ1-6, with D perhaps matching TRBD1 (5 bases). Trimming removed 0 bases from V and 11 bases from J, with 14 bases in between. The CDR3 is 15 amino acids. CDR1 and CDR2 from the germline V gene are SGHVS and FQNEAQ. As DNA, the CDR3 is TGTGCCAGCAGCTTAGCCGGGACGGGAGGAGCACCCCTCCACTTT. It codes for CASSLAGTGGAPLHF.

V and J are TRBV10-1 and TRBJ2-7; the D gene is possibly TRBD2 (6 bases). CDR1 WNHNN and CDR2 SYGVQD come from the germline V gene (reference sequence). Trimming cost V 3 bases and J 2 bases, with 14 bases left between them. The CDR3 runs 15 residues. DNA for the CDR3: TGCGCCAGCAGTGAAGGGTGGCGGGGCCCCTACGAGCAGTACTTC. The encoded protein is CASSEGWRGPYEQYF.

The chain employs TRBV6-5 and TRBJ1-2; TRBD1 is a possible D gene (5 bases). V was cut by 0 bases and J by 6 bases, with 17 bases left in between. This CDR3 is 16 amino acids long. The germline V gene encodes CDR1 MNHEY and CDR2 SVGAGI. Here the CDR3 reads CASSYSGELSVNGYTF. For the CDR3, the DNA is TGTGCCAGCAGTTACTCGGGGGAACTGAGCGTAAATGGCTACACCTTC.

The V and J genes are TRBV7-3 and TRBJ2-1; the match to TRBD1 covers 9 bases. Trimming at V came to 2 bases and at J to 4 bases, leaving 6 bases not matched to a gene. This CDR3 is built from 16 residues. The germline V gene encodes CDR1 SGHTA and CDR2 FQGTGA. This CDR3 reads CASSLGGDREYNEQFF. The CDR3 DNA sequence: TGTGCCAGCAGCTTAGGGGGGGACAGGGAGTACAATGAGCAGTTCTTC.